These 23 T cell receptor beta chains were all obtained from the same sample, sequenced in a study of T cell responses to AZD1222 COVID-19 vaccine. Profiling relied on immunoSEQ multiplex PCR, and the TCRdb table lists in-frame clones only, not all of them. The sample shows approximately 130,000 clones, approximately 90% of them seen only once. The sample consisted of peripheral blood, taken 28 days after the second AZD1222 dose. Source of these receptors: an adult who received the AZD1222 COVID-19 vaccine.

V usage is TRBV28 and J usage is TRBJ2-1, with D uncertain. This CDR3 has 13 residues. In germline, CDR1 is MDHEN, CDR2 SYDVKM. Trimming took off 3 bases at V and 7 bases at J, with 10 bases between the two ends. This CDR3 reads CASSFGGRNEQFF. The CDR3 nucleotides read TGTGCCAGCAGTTTTGGTGGACGGAATGAGCAGTTCTTC.

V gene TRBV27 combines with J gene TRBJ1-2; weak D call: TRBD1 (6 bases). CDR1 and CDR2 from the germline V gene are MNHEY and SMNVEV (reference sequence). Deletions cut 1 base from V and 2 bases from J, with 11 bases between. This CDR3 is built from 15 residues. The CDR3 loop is CASSLFGGANYGYTF. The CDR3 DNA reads TGTGCCAGCAGTTTATTTGGGGGCGCCAACTATGGCTACACCTTC.

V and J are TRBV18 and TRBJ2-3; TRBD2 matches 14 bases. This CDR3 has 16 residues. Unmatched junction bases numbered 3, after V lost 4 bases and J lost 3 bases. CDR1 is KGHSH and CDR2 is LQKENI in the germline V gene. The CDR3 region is CASSHRTSGGTDTQYF. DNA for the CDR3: TGTGCCAGCTCACACCGGACTAGCGGGGGGACAGATACGCAGTATTTT.

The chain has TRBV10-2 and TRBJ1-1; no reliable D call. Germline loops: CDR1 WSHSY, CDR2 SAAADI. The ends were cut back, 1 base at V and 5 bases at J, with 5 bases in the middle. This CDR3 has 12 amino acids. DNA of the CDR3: TGCGCCAGCAGTGAGTTTGGTACTGAAGCTTTCTTT. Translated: CASSEFGTEAFF.

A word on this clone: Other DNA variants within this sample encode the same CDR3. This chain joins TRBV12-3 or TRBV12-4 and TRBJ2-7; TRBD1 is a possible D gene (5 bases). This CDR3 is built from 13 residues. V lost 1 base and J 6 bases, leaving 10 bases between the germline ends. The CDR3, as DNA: TGTGCCAGCAGTTTAGAGGGGTACCGCGAGCAGTACTTC. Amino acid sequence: CASSLEGYREQYF.

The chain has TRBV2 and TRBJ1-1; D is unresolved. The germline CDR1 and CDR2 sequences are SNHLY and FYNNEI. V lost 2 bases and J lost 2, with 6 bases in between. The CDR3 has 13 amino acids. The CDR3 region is CASSESLNTEAFF. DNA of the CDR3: TGTGCCAGCAGTGAAAGCCTTAACACTGAAGCTTTCTTT.

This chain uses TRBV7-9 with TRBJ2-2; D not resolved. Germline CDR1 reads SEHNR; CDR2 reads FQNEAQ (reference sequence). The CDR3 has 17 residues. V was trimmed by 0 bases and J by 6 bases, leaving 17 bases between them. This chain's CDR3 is CASSLASGTMEAGELFF. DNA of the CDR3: TGTGCCAGCAGCTTAGCCTCCGGAACTATGGAAGCCGGGGAGCTGTTTTTT.

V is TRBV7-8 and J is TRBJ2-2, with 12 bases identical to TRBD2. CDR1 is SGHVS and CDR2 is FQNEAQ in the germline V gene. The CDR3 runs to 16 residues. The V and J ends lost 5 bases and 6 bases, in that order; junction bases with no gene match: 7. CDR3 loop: CASSRLTSGRPGELFF. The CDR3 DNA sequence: TGTGCCAGCAGCCGTCTGACTAGCGGGAGACCCGGGGAGCTGTTTTTT. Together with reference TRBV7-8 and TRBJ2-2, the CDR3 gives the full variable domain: GAGVSQSPRYKVAKRGQDVALRCDPISGHVSLFWYQQALGQGPEFLTYFQNEAQLDKSGLPSDRFFAERPEGSVSTLKIQRTQQEDSAVYLCASSRLTSGRPGELFFGEGSRLTVL.

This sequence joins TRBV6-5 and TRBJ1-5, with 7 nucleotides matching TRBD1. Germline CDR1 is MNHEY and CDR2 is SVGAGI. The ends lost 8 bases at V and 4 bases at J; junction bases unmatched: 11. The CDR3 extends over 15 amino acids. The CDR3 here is CASGTGVTGNQPQHF. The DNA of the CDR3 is TGTGCCAGCGGCACAGGGGTCACGGGGAATCAGCCCCAGCATTTT.

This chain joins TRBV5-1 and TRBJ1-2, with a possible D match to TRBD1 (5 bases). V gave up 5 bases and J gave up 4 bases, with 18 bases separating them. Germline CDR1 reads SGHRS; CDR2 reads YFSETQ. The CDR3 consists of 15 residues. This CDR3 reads CASRPGPLSLYGYTF. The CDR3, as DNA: TGCGCCAGCAGGCCAGGGCCCCTATCCCTCTATGGCTACACCTTC.

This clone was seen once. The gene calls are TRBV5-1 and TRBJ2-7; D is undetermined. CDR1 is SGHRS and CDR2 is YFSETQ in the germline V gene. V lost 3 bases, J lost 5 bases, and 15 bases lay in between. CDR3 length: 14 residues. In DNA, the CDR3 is TGCGCCAGCAGCTCTTACCGGCGCGTCAACGAGCAGTACTTC. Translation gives CASSSYRRVNEQYF. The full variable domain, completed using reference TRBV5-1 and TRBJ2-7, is KAGVTQTPRYLIKTRGQQVTLSCSPISGHRSVSWYQQTPGQGLQFLFEYFSETQRNKGNFPGRFSGRQFSNSRSEMNVSTLELGDSALYLCASSSYRRVNEQYFGPGTRLTVT.

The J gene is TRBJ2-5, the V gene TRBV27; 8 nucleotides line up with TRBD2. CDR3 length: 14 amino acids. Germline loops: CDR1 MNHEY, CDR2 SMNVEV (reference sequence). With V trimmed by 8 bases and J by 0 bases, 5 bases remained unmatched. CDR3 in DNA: TGTGCCAGCCGCCTAGCGGGCCACCAAGAGACCCAGTACTTC. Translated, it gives CASRLAGHQETQYF.

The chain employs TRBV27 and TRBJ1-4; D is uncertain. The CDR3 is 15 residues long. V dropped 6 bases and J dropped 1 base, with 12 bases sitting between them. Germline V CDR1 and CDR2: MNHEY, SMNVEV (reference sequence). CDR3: CASSRNLGTNEKLFF. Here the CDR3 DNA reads TGTGCCAGCAGCCGAAATCTTGGAACTAATGAAAAACTGTTTTTT.

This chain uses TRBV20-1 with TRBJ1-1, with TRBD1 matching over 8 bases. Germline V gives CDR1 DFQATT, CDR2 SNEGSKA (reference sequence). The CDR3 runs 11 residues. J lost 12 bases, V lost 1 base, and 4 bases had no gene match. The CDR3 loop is CSARAYRGTFF. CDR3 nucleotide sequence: TGCAGTGCTAGAGCCTACAGGGGGACTTTCTTT.

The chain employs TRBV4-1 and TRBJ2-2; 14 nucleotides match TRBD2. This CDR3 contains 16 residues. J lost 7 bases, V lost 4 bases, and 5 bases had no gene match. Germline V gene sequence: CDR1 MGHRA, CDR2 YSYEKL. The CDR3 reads CASSRGLAGGNGELFF. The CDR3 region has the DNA TGCGCCAGCAGCCGAGGACTAGCGGGGGGAAACGGGGAGCTGTTTTTT.

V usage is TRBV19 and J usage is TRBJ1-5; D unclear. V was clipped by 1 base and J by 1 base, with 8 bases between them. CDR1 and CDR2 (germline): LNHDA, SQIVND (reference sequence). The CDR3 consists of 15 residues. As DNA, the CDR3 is TGTGCCAGTAGTATAGTCTTGGTAAGCAATCAGCCCCAGCATTTT. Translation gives CASSIVLVSNQPQHF.

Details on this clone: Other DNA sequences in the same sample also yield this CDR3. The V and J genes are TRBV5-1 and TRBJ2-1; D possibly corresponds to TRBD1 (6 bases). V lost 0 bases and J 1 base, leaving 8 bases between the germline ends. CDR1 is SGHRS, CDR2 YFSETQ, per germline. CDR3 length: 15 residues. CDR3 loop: CASSLEGGSYNEQFF. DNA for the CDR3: TGCGCCAGCAGCTTGGAAGGGGGATCCTACAATGAGCAGTTCTTC.

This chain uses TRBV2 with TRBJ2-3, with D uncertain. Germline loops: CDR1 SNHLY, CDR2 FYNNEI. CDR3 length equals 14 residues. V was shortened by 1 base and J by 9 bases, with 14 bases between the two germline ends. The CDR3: CASSEVWSWRTQYF. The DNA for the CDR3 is TGTGCCAGCAGTGAAGTTTGGTCGTGGCGAACGCAGTATTTT. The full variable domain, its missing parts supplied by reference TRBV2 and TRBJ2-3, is EPEVTQTPSHQVTQMGQEVILRCVPISNHLYFYWYRQILGQKVEFLVSFYNNEISEKSEIFDDQFSVERPDGSNFTLKIRSTKLEDSAMYFCASSEVWSWRTQYFGPGTRLTVL.

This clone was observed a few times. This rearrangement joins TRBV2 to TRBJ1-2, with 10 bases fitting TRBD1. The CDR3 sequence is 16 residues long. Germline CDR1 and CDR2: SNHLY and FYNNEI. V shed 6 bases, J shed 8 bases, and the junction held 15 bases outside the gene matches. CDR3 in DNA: TGTGCCAGCAGGAAAGGACAGGGGGGCGGTGCGGGCGGCTACACCTTC. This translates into CASRKGQGGGAGGYTF.

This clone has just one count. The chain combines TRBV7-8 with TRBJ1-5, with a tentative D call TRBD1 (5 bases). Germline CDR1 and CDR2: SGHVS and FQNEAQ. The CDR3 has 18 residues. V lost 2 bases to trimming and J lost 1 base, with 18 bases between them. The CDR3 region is CASSLLPSGVTSNQPQHF. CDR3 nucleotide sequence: TGTGCCAGCAGCTTACTTCCCTCGGGGGTAACGAGCAATCAGCCCCAGCATTTT.

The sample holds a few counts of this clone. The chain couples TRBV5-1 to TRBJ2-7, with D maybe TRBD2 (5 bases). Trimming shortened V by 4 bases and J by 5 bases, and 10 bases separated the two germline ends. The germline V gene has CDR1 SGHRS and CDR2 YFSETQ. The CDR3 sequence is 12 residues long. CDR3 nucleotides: TGCGCCAGCAGCGGTCTAGCCCACGAGCAGTACTTC. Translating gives CASSGLAHEQYF.

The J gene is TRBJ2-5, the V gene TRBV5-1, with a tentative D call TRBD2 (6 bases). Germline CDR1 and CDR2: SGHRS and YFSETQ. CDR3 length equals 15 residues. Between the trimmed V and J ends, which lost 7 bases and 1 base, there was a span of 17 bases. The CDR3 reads CASGDSSGSQETQYF. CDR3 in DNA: TGCGCCAGCGGGGACTCCTCGGGGAGCCAAGAGACCCAGTACTTC.

In DNA, the CDR3 is TGTGCCAGCAGTTTGGGCAGGCACTCCTACGAGCAGTACTTC. Its protein is CASSLGRHSYEQYF. This chain joins TRBV27 and TRBJ2-7, with D hard to call. From germline, CDR1 is MNHEY and CDR2 SMNVEV (reference sequence). This CDR3 is built from 14 residues. Trimming pared 3 bases from V and 0 bases from J, leaving 9 bases between.